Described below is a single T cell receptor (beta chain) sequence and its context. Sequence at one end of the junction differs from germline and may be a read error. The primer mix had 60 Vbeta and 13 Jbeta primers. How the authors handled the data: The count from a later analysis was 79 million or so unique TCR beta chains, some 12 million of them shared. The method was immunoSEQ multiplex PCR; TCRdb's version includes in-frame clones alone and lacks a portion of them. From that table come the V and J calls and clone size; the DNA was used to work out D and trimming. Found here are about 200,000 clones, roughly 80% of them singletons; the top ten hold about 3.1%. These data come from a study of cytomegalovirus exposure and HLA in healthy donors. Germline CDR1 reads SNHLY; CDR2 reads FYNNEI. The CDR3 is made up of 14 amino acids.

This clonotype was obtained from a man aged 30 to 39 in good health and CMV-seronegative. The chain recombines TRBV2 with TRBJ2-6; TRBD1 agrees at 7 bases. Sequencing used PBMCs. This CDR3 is CASRGTAGASVLTF. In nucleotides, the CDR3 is TGTGCCAGCAGGGGGACAGCTGGGGCCAGCGTCCTGACTTTC. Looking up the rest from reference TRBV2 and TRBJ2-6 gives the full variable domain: EPEVTQTPSHQVTQMGQEVILRCVPISNHLYFYWYRQILGQKVEFLVSFYNNEISEKSEIFDDQFSVERPDGSNFTLKIRSTKLEDSAMYFCASRGTAGASVLTFGAGSRLTVL.